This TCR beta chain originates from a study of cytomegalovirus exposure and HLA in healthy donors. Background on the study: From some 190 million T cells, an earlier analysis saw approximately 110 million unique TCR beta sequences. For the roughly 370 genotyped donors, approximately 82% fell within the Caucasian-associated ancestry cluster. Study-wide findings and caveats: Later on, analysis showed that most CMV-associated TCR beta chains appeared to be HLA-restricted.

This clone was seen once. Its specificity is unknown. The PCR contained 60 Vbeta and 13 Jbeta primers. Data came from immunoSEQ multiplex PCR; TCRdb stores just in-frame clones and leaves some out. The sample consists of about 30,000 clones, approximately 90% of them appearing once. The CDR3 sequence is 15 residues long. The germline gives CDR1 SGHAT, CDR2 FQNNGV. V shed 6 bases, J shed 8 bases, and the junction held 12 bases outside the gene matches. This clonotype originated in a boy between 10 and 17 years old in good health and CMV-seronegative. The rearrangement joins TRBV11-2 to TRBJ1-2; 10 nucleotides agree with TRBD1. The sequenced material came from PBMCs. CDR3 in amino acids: CASRTDGQGGVGYTF. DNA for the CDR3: TGTGCCAGCAGGACGGACGGACAGGGGGGTGTGGGCTACACCTTC.